The 16 T cell receptor beta chains below come from one sample, sequenced in a study of T cell changes during pregnancy in multiple sclerosis. TCRdb keeps only in-frame clones here, not all; method: immunoSEQ multiplex PCR. Seen here are around 48,000 clones, about 90% observed once, and the top ten hold roughly 1.2%. The material sequenced was CD4+ T cells from peripheral blood mononuclear cells, taken in the second trimester of pregnancy. These receptors were obtained from a female donor with multiple sclerosis, enrolled in a pregnancy study.

A single count supports this clone. This chain connects TRBV12-5 to TRBJ2-2; 9 bases are shared with TRBD2. Losses at the gene ends were 3 bases for V and 3 bases for J; bases not matched to a gene: 5. The germline gives CDR1 LGHNT, CDR2 FRNRAP. This CDR3 contains 16 residues. DNA for the CDR3: TGTGCTAGTGGTTTAATAGCGGGAGCGTACACCGGGGAGCTGTTTTTT. Protein: CASGLIAGAYTGELFF.

The chain links TRBV18 to TRBJ1-3, with no clear D. Per the germline V gene, CDR1 is KGHSH and CDR2 is LQKENI. The CDR3 spans 16 residues. V was pared by 2 bases and J by 0 bases, with 11 bases between. The CDR3 protein is CASSPEWATSGNTIYF. DNA of the CDR3: TGTGCCAGCTCACCAGAGTGGGCCACCTCTGGAAACACCATATATTTT.

This chain connects TRBV2 to TRBJ2-1, with D perhaps TRBD2 (5 bases). This CDR3 region has 11 residues. V lost 2 bases, J lost 13 bases, and 9 bases lay in between. The germline CDR1 and CDR2 sequences are SNHLY and FYNNEI. CDR3 bases: TGTGCCAGCAGTGAACAGCGGCTTCAGTTCTTC. Its protein product is CASSEQRLQFF.

The V gene is TRBV6-1, the J gene TRBJ2-3, with 9 bases lining up with TRBD1. The CDR3 length is 15 residues. The J segment lost 6 bases and the V segment lost 6 bases, leaving 10 bases of the junction unmatched. Germline values: CDR1 MNHNS, CDR2 SASEGT. The CDR3 here is CASRGGTGKGDTQYF. The CDR3 DNA is TGTGCCAGCAGGGGAGGGACAGGGAAGGGGGATACGCAGTATTTT.

This sequence joins TRBV7-9 and TRBJ2-7; a weak D match, TRBD1 (5 bases). V was pared by 2 bases and J by 2 bases, with 19 bases between. CDR1 SEHNR and CDR2 FQNEAQ come from the germline V gene (reference sequence). CDR3 length: 17 amino acids. The CDR3 DNA reads as TGTGCCAGCAGCTTATCGTTTGAACAGGTTGGGGCCTACGAGCAGTACTTC. It specifies CASSLSFEQVGAYEQYF.

This clone appeared a single time. V gene TRBV10-1 combines with J gene TRBJ1-5; D is undetermined. Germline lookup yields CDR1 WNHNN and CDR2 SYGVQD (reference sequence). The CDR3 is made up of 14 amino acids. The V gene lost 5 bases and the J gene lost 0 bases, with 8 bases spanning the gap. This chain's CDR3 is CASSSGHSNQPQHF. CDR3 sequence (DNA): TGCGCCAGCAGTTCAGGCCATAGCAATCAGCCCCAGCATTTT.

This chain uses TRBV5-4 with TRBJ2-7; D unclear. CDR3 size: 14 residues. V lost 4 bases and J 0 bases, leaving 11 bases between the germline ends. Per germline, CDR1 SGHNT and CDR2 YYREEE (reference sequence). The CDR3 nucleotides read TGTGCCAGCAGCCTCCAAACAGACTCCTACGAGCAGTACTTC. Its translation: CASSLQTDSYEQYF.

The V and J genes are TRBV5-1 and TRBJ2-3; 9 bases line up with TRBD1. The CDR3 is 14 residues long. The trim removed 4 bases at V and 1 base at J, leaving 1 base unmatched. Germline V gene data show CDR1 as SGHRS and CDR2 as YFSETQ. CDR3 residues: CASSRDRGTDTQYF. For the CDR3, the DNA is TGCGCCAGCAGCCGGGACAGGGGCACAGATACGCAGTATTTT.

The chain employs TRBV7-3 and TRBJ2-7; TRBD1 is a possible D gene (5 bases). Deletions cut 5 bases from V and 6 bases from J, with 8 bases between. CDR1 and CDR2 (germline): SGHTA, FQGTGA. This CDR3 contains 11 residues. The CDR3 loop reads CASSLGAEQYF. The CDR3 DNA reads as TGTGCCAGCAGCCTTGGGGCCGAGCAGTACTTC.

The chain has TRBV18 and TRBJ2-3; 9 nucleotides agree with TRBD2. Germline V gene data show CDR1 as KGHSH and CDR2 as LQKENI. The CDR3 is 15 amino acids. With V trimmed by 4 bases and J by 4 bases, 6 bases remained unmatched. In DNA, the CDR3 is TGTGCCAGCTCACGAGGAGCGGGGGGCGCAGATACGCAGTATTTT. Protein sequence: CASSRGAGGADTQYF.

V and J are TRBV5-4 and TRBJ1-1, with D perhaps matching TRBD1 (6 bases). Germline V gives CDR1 SGHNT, CDR2 YYREEE (reference sequence). The CDR3 length is 12 residues. Trimming removed 4 bases at V and 7 bases at J, with 11 bases between. CDR3 sequence (DNA): TGTGCCAGCAGCCCTAGGGGGGGTGAAGCTTTCTTT. Translation: CASSPRGGEAFF.

The chain combines TRBV28 with TRBJ1-2; D unclear. The CDR3 has 11 amino acids. V lost 7 bases and J 13 bases, leaving 16 bases between the germline ends. The germline V gene encodes CDR1 MDHEN and CDR2 SYDVKM. CDR3 nucleotides: TGTGCCAGCACCAGAGAGGGTCATGGCACCTTC. Protein: CASTREGHGTF.

This clone was counted between two and nine times. V gene TRBV9 combines with J gene TRBJ2-3, with a possible D match to TRBD1 (6 bases). V gave up 4 bases and J gave up 1 base, with 16 bases separating them. Per the germline V gene, CDR1 is SGDLS and CDR2 is YYNGEE. CDR3 length: 16 residues. The CDR3 loop is CASSYITGWGTDTQYF. In DNA, the CDR3 is TGTGCCAGCAGCTACATTACAGGGTGGGGCACAGATACGCAGTATTTT.

This chain connects TRBV5-1 to TRBJ2-3, with D possibly TRBD2 on 5 matching bases. Trimming removed 2 bases from V and 0 bases from J, with 7 bases in between. CDR1 SGHRS and CDR2 YFSETQ come from the germline V gene. The CDR3 contains 14 residues. The CDR3 coding sequence is TGCGCCAGCAGCTTCGGGGATAGCACAGATACGCAGTATTTT. It encodes CASSFGDSTDTQYF.

The rearrangement uses TRBV30 and TRBJ1-3, with 8 bases that match TRBD1. The CDR3 contains 17 residues. V shed 0 bases and J 5 bases; nucleotides not matched to a gene: 12. Germline CDR1 is GTSNPN and CDR2 is SVGIG (reference sequence). In nucleotides, the CDR3 is TGTGCCTGGAGTGTACGGGGAACGGACAGGGTGCGAAACACCATATATTTT. Translating it yields CAWSVRGTDRVRNTIYF.

The chain combines TRBV6-1 with TRBJ1-3; D possibly corresponds to TRBD1 (5 bases). Germline V lookup: CDR1 MNHNS, CDR2 SASEGT. The V end lost 8 bases, the J end lost 0 bases, and 11 bases lay between the germline ends. The CDR3 contains 14 residues. CDR3 in DNA: TGTGCCAGCTGCGGGACTAGCTCTGGAAACACCATATATTTT. This encodes CASCGTSSGNTIYF.